This TCR beta chain was identified during a study of cytomegalovirus exposure and HLA in healthy donors. Study background: As an earlier analysis found, 150 million to 200 million T cells yielded about 120 million unique TCR beta sequences. Researchers found that more than 70% of almost 400 genotyped donors fell within the Caucasian-associated ancestry cluster. Study findings and constraints: Cytomegalovirus association was listed for approximately 160 TCR beta chains. TRBV6-2, TRBV6-3 and some other V segments were excluded as indistinguishable.

Comments on this clone: The antigen is undetermined.

V was cut by 5 bases and J by 0 bases, with 14 bases left in between. Germline CDR1 is LGHNA and CDR2 is YSLEER. This CDR3 comprises 16 residues. 13 Jbeta primers and 60 Vbeta primers were used for the PCR. Assay: immunoSEQ multiplex PCR; the TCRdb copy retains only in-frame clones and omits some. Of under 200,000 clones listed, almost 85% are singletons. The sequence derives from a woman between 50 and 59 years old in good health and CMV-seronegative. The chain combines TRBV4-3 with TRBJ1-3, with D unresolved. Sequenced input: PBMCs. CDR3 region: CASSSRSGFSGNTIYF. DNA of the CDR3: TGCGCCAGCAGCAGCAGGTCTGGTTTCTCTGGAAACACCATATATTTT.